This T cell receptor beta chain was documented in a study of CD8 T cells in ankylosing spondylitis. This clonotype was detected only a few times. Via MiXCR, TCRdb re-called the 5' RACE reads, giving one row per CDR3 protein. The table has about 360,000 distinct CDR3 sequences, 20% to 25% seen once. V was trimmed by 6 bases and J by 5 bases, leaving 14 bases between them. Germline CDR1 is SQVTM and CDR2 is ANQGSEA. The CDR3 is made up of 12 amino acids. The material sequenced was blood, either unsorted or a sorted T cell fraction (not recorded which). The origin of this receptor is a male donor with ankylosing spondylitis or in good health (not recorded which). The rearrangement joins TRBV29-1 to TRBJ2-7; D perhaps matches TRBD1 (6 bases). CDR3 DNA: TGCAGCGTGAAACAGGGTCTCCACGAGCAGTACTTC. This translates into CSVKQGLHEQYF.